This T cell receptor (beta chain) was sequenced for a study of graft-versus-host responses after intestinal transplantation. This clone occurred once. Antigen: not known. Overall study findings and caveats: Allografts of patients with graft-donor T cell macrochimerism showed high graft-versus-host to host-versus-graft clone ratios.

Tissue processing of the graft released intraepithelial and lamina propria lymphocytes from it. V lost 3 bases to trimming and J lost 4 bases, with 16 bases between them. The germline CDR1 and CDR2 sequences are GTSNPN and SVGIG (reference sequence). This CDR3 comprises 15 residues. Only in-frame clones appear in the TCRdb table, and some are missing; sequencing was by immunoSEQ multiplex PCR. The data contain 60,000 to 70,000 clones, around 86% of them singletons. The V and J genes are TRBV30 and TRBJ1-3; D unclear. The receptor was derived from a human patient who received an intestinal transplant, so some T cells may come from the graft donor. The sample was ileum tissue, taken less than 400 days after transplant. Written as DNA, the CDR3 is TGTGCCTGGAGAGCAGAGGGCGCGGTAGGAAACACCATATATTTT. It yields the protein CAWRAEGAVGNTIYF.